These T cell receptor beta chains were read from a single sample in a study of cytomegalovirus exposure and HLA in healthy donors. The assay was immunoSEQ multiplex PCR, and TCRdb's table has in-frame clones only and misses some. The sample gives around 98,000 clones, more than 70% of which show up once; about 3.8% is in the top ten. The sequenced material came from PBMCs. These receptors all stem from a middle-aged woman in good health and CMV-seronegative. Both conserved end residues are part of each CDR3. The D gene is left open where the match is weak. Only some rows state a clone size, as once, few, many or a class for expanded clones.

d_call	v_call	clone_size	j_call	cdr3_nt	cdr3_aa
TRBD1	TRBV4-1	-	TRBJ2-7	TGCGCCAGCAGCCTTGTATTTCCGACAGGGGGCAATTTCGACGAGCAGTACTTC	CASSLVFPTGGNFDEQYF
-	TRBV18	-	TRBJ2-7	TGTGCCAGCTCACCAAATCCGTCCGAGCAGTACTTC	CASSPNPSEQYF
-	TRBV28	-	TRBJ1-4	TGTGCCAGTTCGCAGGCTGTTAATGAAAAACTGTTTTTT	CASSQAVNEKLFF
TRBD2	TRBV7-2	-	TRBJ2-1	TGTGCCAGCAGCTCCATCGCCAGCGGGGGGGTCTACAATGAGCAGTTCTTC	CASSSIASGGVYNEQFF
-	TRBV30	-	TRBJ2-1	TGTGCCTGGAGGTCCGTCCTGGCCCACAATGAGCAGTTCTTC	CAWRSVLAHNEQFF
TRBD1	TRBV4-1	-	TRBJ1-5	TGCGCCAGCAGCCGATATTCCGGGACAGGGGAACAGCCCCAGAATTTT	CASSRYSGTGEQPQNF
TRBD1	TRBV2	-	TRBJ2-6	TGTGCCAGCACGGGGACAGCCTCTGGGGCCAACGTCCTGACTTTC	CASTGTASGANVLTF
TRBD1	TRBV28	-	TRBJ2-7	TGTGCCAGCAATGCCGAACAGGGGCCCTACGAGCAGTACTTC	CASNAEQGPYEQYF
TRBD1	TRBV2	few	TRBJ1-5	TGTGCCAGCCGGGACAGGGTTAGCAATCAGCCCCAGCATTTT	CASRDRVSNQPQHF
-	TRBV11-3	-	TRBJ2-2	TGTGCCAGCAGCTCTGGCGGCGGAACCGGGGAGCTGTTTTTT	CASSSGGGTGELFF
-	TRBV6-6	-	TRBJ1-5	TGTGCCGGAGGGACGGATAATCAGCCCCAGCATTTT	CAGGTDNQPQHF
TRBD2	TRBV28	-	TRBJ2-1	TGTGCCATCGAACAGCGGACTAGTAGGAATGAGCAGTTCTTC	CAIEQRTSRNEQFF
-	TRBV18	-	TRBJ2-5	TGTGCCAGCTCACCACTGCGGGGAGAAGAGACCCAGTACTTC	CASSPLRGEETQYF
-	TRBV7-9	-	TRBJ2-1	TGTGCCAGCAGCTTATACCAATGGGACAAAGAGGTCAATGAGCAGTTCTTC	CASSLYQWDKEVNEQFF
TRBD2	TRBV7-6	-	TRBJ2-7	TGTGCCAGCAGCTCAACTAGCGGCTACGAGCAGTACTTC	CASSSTSGYEQYF
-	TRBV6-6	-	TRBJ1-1	TGTGCCAGCAAGGCGGGGGTTACTGAAGCTTTCTTT	CASKAGVTEAFF
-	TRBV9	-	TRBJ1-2	TGTGCCAGCAGTGGAGGACCGGGAATCTCTCTTTATGGCTACACCTTC	CASSGGPGISLYGYTF
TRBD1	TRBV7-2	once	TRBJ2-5	TGTGCCAGCAGCCCGCAGACAGGGAGTGAGACCCAGTACTTC	CASSPQTGSETQYF
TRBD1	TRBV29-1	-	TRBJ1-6	TGCAGCGTCTCCGACAGGGATGGTAATTCACCCCTCCACTTT	CSVSDRDGNSPLHF
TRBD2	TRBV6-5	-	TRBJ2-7	TGTGCCAGCAGTCCACGGGAGGGGAACTACGAGCAGTACTTC	CASSPREGNYEQYF
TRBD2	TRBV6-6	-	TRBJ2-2	TGTGCCACCGGGCGGGGGGCAAACACCGGGGAGCTGTTTTTT	CATGRGANTGELFF
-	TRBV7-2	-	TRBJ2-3	TGTGCCAGCAACCCGTTAGACTTCACAGATACGCAGTATTTT	CASNPLDFTDTQYF
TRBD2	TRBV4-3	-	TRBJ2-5	TGCGCCAGCAGCCAAAGGCGGGGGGGCTGGGAGACCCAGTACTTC	CASSQRRGGWETQYF
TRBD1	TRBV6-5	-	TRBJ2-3	TGTGCCAGCAGCACGACAGGGGAAGCGCAGTATTTT	CASSTTGEAQYF
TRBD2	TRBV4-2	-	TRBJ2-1	TGTGCCAGCAGCCAAGATTGGCGGGGGGCGGCCTACAATGAGCAGTTCTTC	CASSQDWRGAAYNEQFF
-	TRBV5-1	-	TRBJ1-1	TGCGCCAGCAGCTTGTGGGGCCACAGGGAGGGAACTGAAGCTTTCTTT	CASSLWGHREGTEAFF
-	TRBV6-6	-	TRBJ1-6	TGTGCCAGCAGTAGTTCGGACAGCTCCTATAATTCACCCCTCCACTTT	CASSSSDSSYNSPLHF
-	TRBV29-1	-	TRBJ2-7	TGCAGCGTTGAAAGGGGGCGGGGAAGGGGCGAGCAGTACTTC	CSVERGRGRGEQYF
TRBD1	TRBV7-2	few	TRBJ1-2	TGTGCCAGCAGCCCGGGCAGGGGGCTTAACTATGGCTACACCTTC	CASSPGRGLNYGYTF
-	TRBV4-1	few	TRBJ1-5	TGCGCCAGCAGCCAAGGGGGGCTGGGCAATCAGCCCCAGCATTTT	CASSQGGLGNQPQHF
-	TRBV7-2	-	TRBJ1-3	TGTGCCAGCAGCCTGGAGGGGCGCTCTGGAAACACCATATATTTT	CASSLEGRSGNTIYF
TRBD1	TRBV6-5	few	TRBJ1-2	TGTGCCAGCAGATCGGACAGGTACATTGGCGGCTACACCTTC	CASRSDRYIGGYTF
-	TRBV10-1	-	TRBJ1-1	TGCGCCAGCAGTGAGGTGAGGGCAGCTTTCTTT	CASSEVRAAFF
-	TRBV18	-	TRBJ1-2	TGTGCCAGCTCATCGCAAGTGGAGGGCCCTGGCTACACCTTC	CASSSQVEGPGYTF
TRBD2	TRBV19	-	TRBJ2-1	TGTGCCAGTAGTATTGGGGGTACAGCGGGGGGGCCCCAGTTCTTC	CASSIGGTAGGPQFF
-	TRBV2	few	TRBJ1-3	TGTGCCAGCAGTGAGAGGGGGTCTGGAAACACCATATATTTT	CASSERGSGNTIYF
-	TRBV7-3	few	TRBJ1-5	TGTGCCAGCAGCTTCTCTATTAATCAGCCCCAGCATTTT	CASSFSINQPQHF
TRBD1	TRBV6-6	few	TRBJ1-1	TGTGCCAGCAGTTTCTTAACAGGGGGGGACAACACTGAAGCTTTCTTT	CASSFLTGGDNTEAFF
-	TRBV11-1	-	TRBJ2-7	TGTGCCAGCAGCCCCGACATTGTCACCTACGAGCAGTACTTC	CASSPDIVTYEQYF
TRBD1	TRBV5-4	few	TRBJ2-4	TGTGCCAGCAGCTTGGGACCGGGACAGGGGAAAAACATTCAGTACTTC	CASSLGPGQGKNIQYF
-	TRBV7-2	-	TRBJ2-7	TGTGCCAGCAGCCGGTTTTACGAGCAGTACTTC	CASSRFYEQYF